The T cell receptor beta chain described here comes from a study of T cell responses to AZD1222 COVID-19 vaccine. The germline V gene encodes CDR1 SGHAT and CDR2 FQNNGV. V dropped 1 base and J dropped 3; count of bases not matched to a gene: 12. The CDR3 runs to 18 residues. Some clones are missing from TCRdb's copy, which holds only in-frame ones; the method was immunoSEQ multiplex PCR. This table has about 150,000 clones, roughly 91% appearing once. The origin of this receptor is an adult in good health. V usage is TRBV11-2 and J usage is TRBJ2-3; 8 bases line up with TRBD2. Sample: peripheral blood, taken on day 0 of AZD1222 vaccination. The CDR3 protein is CASSLGRLAGRITDTQYF. CDR3 DNA: TGTGCCAGCAGCTTAGGTAGGCTAGCGGGTAGGATAACAGATACGCAGTATTTT.